A selection of T cell receptor beta chains follows, all from one sample in a study of shared clonotypes between healthy human individuals. Generated by immunoSEQ multiplex PCR, the TCRdb table keeps only in-frame clones and is missing some. The top ten hold about 12% of the sample, which has hundreds of thousands of clones, roughly four fifths seen once. The sample consisted of PBMCs. Receptors originate from a woman aged 40 to 49 in good health. Some clones in this sample may be carry-over from other donors' samples. The CDR3 runs from the conserved cysteine through the conserved F or W. The D gene is left open where the match is weak. Size tells how often a clone was seen (once, few, many) or the class of an expanded clone, and some rows leave it out.

D gene: NA
clone size: NA
V gene: TRBV18
J gene: TRBJ1-3
CDR3 DNA: TGTGCCAGCTCACCACAGGAAGGGGGAAACACCATATATTTT
CDR3 protein: CASSPQEGGNTIYF

D gene: NA
clone size: NA
V gene: TRBV5-1
J gene: TRBJ2-3
CDR3 DNA: TGCGCCAGCAGCATGGAGGGAGCAGATACGCAGTATTTT
CDR3 protein: CASSMEGADTQYF

D gene: TRBD2
clone size: NA
V gene: TRBV27
J gene: TRBJ2-1
CDR3 DNA: TGTGCCAGCAGTTCCGGACTAGCGGGGACCAATGAGCAGTTCTTC
CDR3 protein: CASSSGLAGTNEQFF

D gene: TRBD1
clone size: NA
V gene: TRBV7-3
J gene: TRBJ1-3
CDR3 DNA: TGTGCCAGCAGCCCGCGGACAGGGGGCTCTGGAAACACCATATATTTT
CDR3 protein: CASSPRTGGSGNTIYF

D gene: NA
clone size: NA
V gene: TRBV25-1
J gene: TRBJ2-1
CDR3 DNA: TGTGCCAGCAGTGAGATCTCGGGGAATGGAAATGAGCAGTTCTTC
CDR3 protein: CASSEISGNGNEQFF

D gene: TRBD1
clone size: NA
V gene: TRBV25-1
J gene: TRBJ1-3
CDR3 DNA: TGTGCCAGCGGAAAACAGGGGCTAAGCTCTGGAAACACCATATATTTT
CDR3 protein: CASGKQGLSSGNTIYF

D gene: NA
clone size: NA
V gene: TRBV27
J gene: TRBJ2-7
CDR3 DNA: TGTGCCAGCAGTGCTAGGACTCGAAGCGAGGCATACGAGCAGTACTTC
CDR3 protein: CASSARTRSEAYEQYF

D gene: NA
clone size: few
V gene: TRBV25-1
J gene: TRBJ2-7
CDR3 DNA: TGTGCCAGCAGTGATGGCGAGCAGTACTTC
CDR3 protein: CASSDGEQYF

D gene: NA
clone size: NA
V gene: TRBV27
J gene: TRBJ2-5
CDR3 DNA: TGTGCCAGCAGTTTATCTTGGCGGGGCCAAGAGACCCAGTACTTC
CDR3 protein: CASSLSWRGQETQYF

D gene: TRBD1
clone size: NA
V gene: TRBV9
J gene: TRBJ1-6
CDR3 DNA: TGTGCCAGCAGCACAAAGGACAGGTTCCTTTTTAATTCACCCCTCCACTTT
CDR3 protein: CASSTKDRFLFNSPLHF

D gene: NA
clone size: NA
V gene: TRBV6-6
J gene: TRBJ2-1
CDR3 DNA: TGTGCCAGCAGCCCCGGGACAGAGCAGTTCTTC
CDR3 protein: CASSPGTEQFF

D gene: NA
clone size: many
V gene: TRBV7-2
J gene: TRBJ2-1
CDR3 DNA: TGTGCCAGCGGTCGATATCAGAATGAGCAGTTCTTC
CDR3 protein: CASGRYQNEQFF

D gene: TRBD2
clone size: NA
V gene: TRBV2
J gene: TRBJ2-1
CDR3 DNA: TGTGCCAGCAGTGTCGCGGGAGTGTCGTACAATGAGCAGTTCTTC
CDR3 protein: CASSVAGVSYNEQFF

D gene: NA
clone size: NA
V gene: TRBV5-4
J gene: TRBJ1-2
CDR3 DNA: TGTGCCAGCGTTGTGCTACCAGGAAAGACCTATGGCTACACCTTC
CDR3 protein: CASVVLPGKTYGYTF

D gene: NA
clone size: many
V gene: TRBV15
J gene: TRBJ2-5
CDR3 DNA: TGTGCCACCAGCAGAGACGCAGGGGGGGAGACCCAGTACTTC
CDR3 protein: CATSRDAGGETQYF

D gene: NA
clone size: NA
V gene: TRBV29-1
J gene: TRBJ2-1
CDR3 DNA: TGCAGCTGCCAAAGAGGTGGGAATGAGCAGTTCTTC
CDR3 protein: CSCQRGGNEQFF

D gene: TRBD1
clone size: once
V gene: TRBV28
J gene: TRBJ2-1
CDR3 DNA: TGTGCCAGCAGTTCCATGGACAGGGGGTCCTACAATGAGCAGTTCTTC
CDR3 protein: CASSSMDRGSYNEQFF

D gene: NA
clone size: NA
V gene: TRBV6-5
J gene: TRBJ2-3
CDR3 DNA: TGTGCCAGCAGTTACTCGGCCAGCACAGATACGCAGTATTTT
CDR3 protein: CASSYSASTDTQYF

D gene: NA
clone size: NA
V gene: TRBV5-1
J gene: TRBJ2-7
CDR3 DNA: TGCGCCAGCAGCTTGGAACCGCGGGGCGAGCAGTACTTC
CDR3 protein: CASSLEPRGEQYF

D gene: TRBD1
clone size: NA
V gene: TRBV27
J gene: TRBJ1-4
CDR3 DNA: TGTGCCAGCAGTCCGGGACAGGGTAATGAAAAACTGTTTTTT
CDR3 protein: CASSPGQGNEKLFF

D gene: NA
clone size: NA
V gene: TRBV28
J gene: TRBJ2-3
CDR3 DNA: TGTGCCACCCAAGACCCCGGACGGGGAACAGATACGCAGTATTTT
CDR3 protein: CATQDPGRGTDTQYF

D gene: TRBD2
clone size: NA
V gene: TRBV7-3
J gene: TRBJ2-7
CDR3 DNA: TGTGCCAGCAGCCAACTAGCGGGAGTGGGCTACGAGCAGTACTTC
CDR3 protein: CASSQLAGVGYEQYF

D gene: TRBD1
clone size: NA
V gene: TRBV11-3
J gene: TRBJ2-7
CDR3 DNA: TGTGCCAGCAGCTTAGATGGGACAGGGGCCTTCGAGCAGTACTTC
CDR3 protein: CASSLDGTGAFEQYF

D gene: TRBD1
clone size: NA
V gene: TRBV6-5
J gene: TRBJ2-5
CDR3 DNA: TGTGCCAGCAGGGGGACAGGGGCACAAGAGACCCAGTACTTC
CDR3 protein: CASRGTGAQETQYF

D gene: TRBD1
clone size: NA
V gene: TRBV5-1
J gene: TRBJ2-7
CDR3 DNA: TGCGCCAGCAGCTGGACAGGGATTCGCGACGAGCAGTACTTC
CDR3 protein: CASSWTGIRDEQYF

D gene: NA
clone size: NA
V gene: TRBV28
J gene: TRBJ2-3
CDR3 DNA: TGTGCCAGCAGCCCGCGGGACTCGCTGGGAGATACGCAGTATTTT
CDR3 protein: CASSPRDSLGDTQYF

D gene: NA
clone size: NA
V gene: TRBV5-4
J gene: TRBJ2-7
CDR3 DNA: TGTGCCAGCAGCAGGCAGGTCGGGAAGAGCTCCTACGAGCAGTACTTC
CDR3 protein: CASSRQVGKSSYEQYF

D gene: TRBD1
clone size: once
V gene: TRBV6-1
J gene: TRBJ2-7
CDR3 DNA: TGTGCCAGCAGTGAATGGGGACAGGGCTCCTACGAGCAGTACTTC
CDR3 protein: CASSEWGQGSYEQYF

D gene: NA
clone size: NA
V gene: TRBV11-2
J gene: TRBJ2-4
CDR3 DNA: TGTGCCAGCAGCTTAGCGGTAGCCAAAAACATTCAGTACTTC
CDR3 protein: CASSLAVAKNIQYF

D gene: NA
clone size: NA
V gene: TRBV5-1
J gene: TRBJ1-4
CDR3 DNA: TGCGCCAGCAGCTTCACAGGGCCAACTAATGAAAAACTGTTTTTT
CDR3 protein: CASSFTGPTNEKLFF

D gene: NA
clone size: NA
V gene: TRBV4-2
J gene: TRBJ1-4
CDR3 DNA: TGTGCCAGCAGTCCCGGCCAGGGCGATGAAAAACTGTTTTTT
CDR3 protein: CASSPGQGDEKLFF

D gene: NA
clone size: NA
V gene: TRBV29-1
J gene: TRBJ2-5
CDR3 DNA: TGCAGCGTTGAAGGTAGCGAGCAGACCCAGTACTTC
CDR3 protein: CSVEGSEQTQYF

D gene: NA
clone size: NA
V gene: TRBV7-7
J gene: TRBJ2-1
CDR3 DNA: TGTGCCATCCTCCGGGACCCAATGATCAATGAGCAGTTCTTC
CDR3 protein: CAILRDPMINEQFF

D gene: TRBD2
clone size: NA
V gene: TRBV5-6
J gene: TRBJ2-3
CDR3 DNA: TGTGCCAGCAGCCACCATCGTCTTAGCGGGGAAAGCACAGATACGCAGTATTTT
CDR3 protein: CASSHHRLSGESTDTQYF

D gene: TRBD1
clone size: NA
V gene: TRBV28
J gene: TRBJ2-7
CDR3 DNA: TGTGCCAGCACCCGGACAGGGGGCGACGAGCAGTACTTC
CDR3 protein: CASTRTGGDEQYF

D gene: NA
clone size: NA
V gene: TRBV5-1
J gene: TRBJ2-5
CDR3 DNA: TGCGCCAGCAGCTTAGCCTTGGGGGAAGAGACCCAGTACTTC
CDR3 protein: CASSLALGEETQYF

D gene: NA
clone size: few
V gene: TRBV7-3
J gene: TRBJ1-2
CDR3 DNA: TGTGCCAGCAGCTTATTTTTTAGGACGGGGGGACACCAGCCTAACTATGGCTACACCTTC
CDR3 protein: CASSLFFRTGGHQPNYGYTF

D gene: NA
clone size: NA
V gene: TRBV18
J gene: TRBJ2-1
CDR3 DNA: TGTGCCAGCTCACCTACGACAAGGGGTGGGCACAATGAGCAGTTCTTC
CDR3 protein: CASSPTTRGGHNEQFF

D gene: NA
clone size: NA
V gene: TRBV5-6
J gene: TRBJ1-1
CDR3 DNA: TGTGCCAGCAGCTCGGATTACACGATGACTGAAGCTTTCTTT
CDR3 protein: CASSSDYTMTEAFF

D gene: NA
clone size: NA
V gene: TRBV7-3
J gene: TRBJ2-3
CDR3 DNA: TGTGCCAGCAGCTTAAGAGGGCTCACAGATACGCAGTATTTT
CDR3 protein: CASSLRGLTDTQYF

D gene: NA
clone size: once
V gene: TRBV9
J gene: TRBJ1-2
CDR3 DNA: TGTGCCAGCAGCGTAGGCCCCACGGCTAACTATGGCTACACCTTC
CDR3 protein: CASSVGPTANYGYTF

D gene: TRBD1
clone size: NA
V gene: TRBV27
J gene: TRBJ1-1
CDR3 DNA: TGTGCCAGCAGTTACGGACAGGGGGTGATAACTGAAGCTTTCTTT
CDR3 protein: CASSYGQGVITEAFF

D gene: TRBD2
clone size: NA
V gene: TRBV4-2
J gene: TRBJ2-2
CDR3 DNA: TGTGCCAGCAGCCAAGATCCGGGCGGGAGACCGAACACCGGGGAGCTGTTTTTT
CDR3 protein: CASSQDPGGRPNTGELFF

D gene: NA
clone size: many
V gene: TRBV19
J gene: TRBJ2-1
CDR3 DNA: TGTGCCAGTAGTATTAGGGGGGGTTCCTACAATGAGCAGTTCTTC
CDR3 protein: CASSIRGGSYNEQFF

D gene: NA
clone size: many
V gene: TRBV5-1
J gene: TRBJ1-1
CDR3 DNA: TGCGCCAGCAGCTTAGAACCAGATAAGAACACTGAAGCTTTCTTT
CDR3 protein: CASSLEPDKNTEAFF

D gene: TRBD1
clone size: NA
V gene: TRBV11-3
J gene: TRBJ2-7
CDR3 DNA: TGTGCCAGCAGCCCCCCGGGACAGGGGTTTGCCGAGCAGTACTTC
CDR3 protein: CASSPPGQGFAEQYF

D gene: TRBD1
clone size: NA
V gene: TRBV25-1
J gene: TRBJ1-2
CDR3 DNA: TGTGCCAGCAGCCTTGACTGGGACAGGGGGAAGTATGGCTACACCTTC
CDR3 protein: CASSLDWDRGKYGYTF

D gene: NA
clone size: NA
V gene: TRBV29-1
J gene: TRBJ1-4
CDR3 DNA: TGCAGCGTTGGAGGGGGAGAGGAAAAACTGTTTTTT
CDR3 protein: CSVGGGEEKLFF

D gene: NA
clone size: NA
V gene: TRBV30
J gene: TRBJ2-1
CDR3 DNA: TGTGCCTGGAGTGTACTGGTTGAGCAGTTCTTC
CDR3 protein: CAWSVLVEQFF

D gene: NA
clone size: NA
V gene: TRBV7-3
J gene: TRBJ2-2
CDR3 DNA: TGTGCCAGCAGTCTAACGGGGGGCGACACCGGGGAGCTGTTTTTT
CDR3 protein: CASSLTGGDTGELFF